This T cell receptor beta chain was captured by sequencing in a study of T cells in localized non-small cell lung cancer (TCRdb year 2020). At the level of the whole study: T cell repertoires of some 240 early-stage NSCLC patients were analyzed, with tumors being compared against uninvolved tumor-adjacent lungs. The cohort comprised around 240 treatment-naïve NSCLC patients with resected, localized lung tumors. Of the NSCLC patients, 120 to 150 were male and around 99 were female, and the mean age was approximately 64 years. Beyond this particular receptor, the publication reports: Because of the exploratory design, TCR variables were selected using unadjusted p-values without false-discovery rate correction. Uninvolved tumor-adjacent lung showed the highest T cell clonality, higher than tumor, which suggests more focused antigenic responses in the adjacent lung. A median of roughly 58 of the top 100 tumor clones were detected in paired uninvolved adjacent lung, and about 29 of these tumor clones were also found among the top 100 clones of the paired uninvolved adjacent lung. Because multi-region sequencing of the tumors was not done, intratumor heterogeneity could not be ruled out. Longer overall survival was associated with higher T cell density in blood, whereas shorter survival was associated with higher clonality in adjacent lung.

With regard to this clone: Its antigen is still unknown. One end of the junction is discordant with germline, which a read error may explain.

At diagnosis, peripheral blood, uninvolved tumor-adjacent lung and tumor were collected and were preserved as a mix of fresh-frozen and FFPE material. The immunoSEQ Assay was used to sequence TCR beta CDR3 regions from DNA. The original pipeline was this. To compute T cell density, TCR beta template counts were normalized to usable DNA, which was estimated by amplifying housekeeping genes. Richness was estimated using the preseqR package, with extrapolation to 400,000 templates for PBMC samples and to 120,000 templates for tissue samples. Clonality was defined by subtracting Pielou's evenness from one. Tissue-enriched TCRs were identified by differential abundance testing using productive amino-acid clonotypes, minimum total count 5 and alpha 0.1. Repertoire overlap between compartments was quantified with the Jaccard Index and Morisita Overlap Index. GLIPH grouped TCR beta CDR3s together with public tetramer-defined viral CDR3s, and a viral motif had to include at least three viral sequences and show V-gene enrichment. Held by TCRdb, this immuneACCESS table contains in-frame sequences only and omits some clones. Under half of the omission traces to an unresolved V gene where checked; the cause of the rest is unknown. V, J and clone size were drawn from that table, and D and trimming were deduced from the DNA. This sample holds roughly 7,000 clones; under 30% were observed only once. The top ten hold roughly 3.6% of the sample.

The germline V gene encodes CDR1 SGHNT and CDR2 YENEEA. From the cysteine through the phenylalanine, the CDR3 covers 15 amino acids. Only CDR3 DNA remains: 45 bases, in frame from the first base. The clonotype comes from a man aged 40 to 70 with stage III squamous cell lung carcinoma. The chain is assembled from TRBV11-3 and TRBJ1-3; the D gene assignment is ambiguous. The sample consisted of lung tumor tissue, taken before any cancer treatment. At the DNA level, the sequence is TGTGCCAGCAGCTTGGATCCCATCCCTGGAGACACCATATATTTT. The translation is CASSLDPIPGDTIYF.